The T cell receptor beta chain described here comes from a study of T cells expressing NK-cell markers. Reprocessing the 5' RACE reads, TCRdb reports a single entry for every CDR3 protein and omits DNA. This table holds 400,000 to 500,000 distinct CDR3 sequences. The CDR3 sequence is 15 residues long. CDR1 and CDR2 (germline): SGDLS, YYNGEE. The rearrangement joins TRBV9 to TRBJ2-3; TCRdb returns TRBD2, unconfirmable since there is no DNA. The sequence was collected from a woman between 18 and 70 years old in good health. The sequencing input was blood T cells: a sorted CD56 or NKG2C T cell subset, CD4+ or CD8+ T cells, or bulk PBMC T cells (not recorded which). CDR3 sequence reads: CASSVLARGTDTQYF.